The rows below give T cell receptor beta chains drawn from one sample of a study of T cell responses to AZD1222 COVID-19 vaccine. Data came from immunoSEQ multiplex PCR; TCRdb stores just in-frame clones and leaves some out. The sample lists about 96,000 clones; 90% were seen once. The sequencing used peripheral blood, collected on day 0 of AZD1222 vaccination. These receptors all stem from an adult in good health. Each CDR3 is given with its conserved first and last residue.

TRBJ1-2 | TRBV7-3 | 15 | CASSSGGAGSYGYTF
TRBJ2-7 | TRBV12-3/TRBV12-4 | 13 | CASSSRGGGEQYF
TRBJ2-2 | TRBV7-9 | 15 | CASSQRLAGSGELFF
TRBJ2-7 | TRBV4-2 | 14 | CASSQVGQSYEQYF
TRBJ2-2 | TRBV6-1 | 15 | CASSEEGGGTGELFF
TRBJ2-3 | TRBV28 | 16 | CASSLRRSASTDTQYF
TRBJ2-7 | TRBV9 | 14 | CASRAGTGFGEQYF
TRBJ2-7 | TRBV4-2 | 15 | CASSQGLAGSYEQYF
TRBJ1-5 | TRBV6-2/TRBV6-3 | 15 | CASSLMGQGGQPQHF
TRBJ2-1 | TRBV6-5 | 14 | CASRLAGSRNEQFF
TRBJ1-4 | TRBV9 | 14 | CASTGSTPGEKLFF
TRBJ1-5 | TRBV7-9 | 16 | CASSLEGARGDQPQHF
TRBJ1-2 | TRBV7-8 | 13 | CASSRGGLYGYTF
TRBJ2-7 | TRBV19 | 14 | CASTIDRTVYEQYF
TRBJ2-5 | TRBV2 | 13 | CASLGSLQETQYF
TRBJ2-2 | TRBV28 | 13 | CASNGQVAGELFF
TRBJ1-1 | TRBV24-1 | 13 | CATSDPGQEQAFF
TRBJ2-2 | TRBV24-1 | 17 | CATSAAIGGPGTGELFF
TRBJ2-1 | TRBV7-9 | 15 | CASSPGSGAYNEQFF
TRBJ2-7 | TRBV19 | 15 | CASSLGTSGSYEQYF
TRBJ2-3 | TRBV7-2 | 14 | CASSLDGYTDTQYF
TRBJ1-2 | TRBV30 | 12 | CACVATGGRYTF
TRBJ2-5 | TRBV5-6 | 14 | CASSFRLAEETQYF
TRBJ2-1 | TRBV7-2 | 12 | CASSRTGLEQFF
TRBJ2-5 | TRBV5-1 | 15 | CASSLEGGGKETQYF
TRBJ2-2 | TRBV7-3 | 15 | CASSLTLAGSGELFF
TRBJ2-3 | TRBV19 | 17 | CASSIVPAGVSGDTQYF
TRBJ1-2 | TRBV28 | 14 | CASRNPGRPYGYTF
TRBJ2-5 | TRBV6-2/TRBV6-3 | 16 | CASSTRLAGLQETQYF
TRBJ1-5 | TRBV5-6 | 14 | CASSFGGGWQPQHF
TRBJ2-7 | TRBV4-1 | 15 | CASSPPGLPTYEQYF
TRBJ2-7 | TRBV5-1 | 15 | CASSLRTSGDYEQYF
TRBJ1-2 | TRBV2 | 12 | CASSEKGYGYTF
TRBJ2-7 | TRBV5-1 | 14 | CASSSTGGSYEQYF
TRBJ1-2 | TRBV7-3 | 15 | CASSLRTGRDYGYTF
TRBJ2-1 | TRBV7-3 | 17 | CASSLMAAGAGVHEQFF
TRBJ2-1 | TRBV21-1 | 15 | CASNLVSGSYNEQFF
TRBJ1-5 | TRBV24-1 | 12 | CATGEGSQPQHF
TRBJ2-1 | TRBV11-2 | 17 | CASSTRDIRSSYNEQFF
TRBJ2-7 | TRBV20-1 | 12 | CSASDRVYEQYF
TRBJ2-7 | TRBV28 | 15 | CASSLSIGGFYEQYF
TRBJ1-5 | TRBV4-2 | 15 | CASSQAGDFLQPQHF
TRBJ1-1 | TRBV28 | 14 | CASSPAPGDTEAFF
TRBJ1-5 | TRBV4-2 | 12 | CASSRSPGPQHF
TRBJ2-7 | TRBV6-5 | 14 | CASSRELYAYEQYF
TRBJ2-7 | TRBV15 | 14 | CATSPGQPSYEQYF
TRBJ2-7 | TRBV7-2 | 15 | CASSQGGYSSYEQYF
TRBJ1-2 | TRBV5-6 | 13 | CASRPAGAYGYTF
TRBJ2-7 | TRBV5-1 | 15 | CASRAGTNVPYEQYF